This T cell receptor beta chain was found in a study of T cells in Graves' hyperthyroidism and ophthalmopathy. Diagnoses were made from clinical symptoms, serum measures (thyroxine and TRAb), thyroid ultrasound and orbital computed tomography. Researchers took RNA transcripts and amplified the TCR beta CDR3 regions from them. In the first-round RT-PCR of the TCR CDR3, the HTBI primer set was used. From the multiplex PCR reads, TCRdb called clonotypes with MiXCR, one entry per CDR3 protein. The table has fewer than 450,000 distinct CDR3 sequences, roughly 20% seen once; the top ten hold 40%. The germline V gene encodes CDR1 SGHRS and CDR2 YFSETQ. The V segment lost 2 bases and the J segment 5 bases; nucleotides outside the gene matches: 2. CDR3 length: 14 amino acids. This clonotype was detected ten times or more. Its antigen remains unidentified. Study-wide findings and caveats: Stable hyperthyroidism and ophthalmopathy were separated using 13 V-J signatures.

Material for sequencing was blood. The genes are TRBV5-1 and TRBJ2-3; 10 bases line up with TRBD1. This TCR came from a man younger than 35 with Graves' ophthalmopathy. CDR3 DNA: TGCGCCAGCAGCTTTGGGGACAGGGGAGATACGCAGTATTTT. As protein: CASSFGDRGDTQYF. The full variable domain, its missing parts supplied by reference TRBV5-1 and TRBJ2-3, is KAGVTQTPRYLIKTRGQQVTLSCSPISGHRSVSWYQQTPGQGLQFLFEYFSETQRNKGNFPGRFSGRQFSNSRSEMNVSTLELGDSALYLCASSFGDRGDTQYFGPGTRLTVL.